The T cell receptor beta chain described here comes from a study of T cell repertoires in cytomegalovirus infection. Whole-study context: CMV epitopes, recently identified HLA-C-restricted and well-studied HLA-B-restricted, were used. From public TCR beta signatures came an indication of both CMV infection and matching HLA type. Study observations and caveats: Adding up the frequency of public TCR beta families identified people who carried CMV plus the relevant HLA. The study found HLA-C-restricted CMV-specific TCR beta clonotypes dominating the ex vivo response.

In TCRdb, the reads were re-called with MiXCR into one record per CDR3 protein. There are over 120,000 distinct CDR3 sequences in the sample; 32% occur only once, and 52% lies in the top ten. This clonotype was found many times. Its antigen is unidentified. This CDR3 spans 14 amino acids. In germline, CDR1 is MNHNS, CDR2 SASEGT. Trimming took 1 base from V and 1 from J, leaving 4 bases between them. The gene calls are TRBV6-1 and TRBJ2-2; no clear D gene. The sequence derives from a human donor in good health (CMV status not recorded). Some clones in this sample may be carry-over from other donors' samples. Material: CD8+ T cells from cultured PBMCs, obtained from culture after CMV antigen stimulation. CDR3 sequence reads: CASSEVGNTGELFF. The CDR3 nucleotides read TGTGCCAGCAGTGAAGTAGGGAACACCGGGGAGCTGTTTTTT.